A selection of T cell receptor beta chains follows, all from one sample in a study of blood T cell repertoires in COVID-19. Clones were sequenced by immunoSEQ multiplex PCR, and TCRdb holds only the in-frame ones, with some missing. Of 150,000 or so clones in the sample, over 65% were seen once. Specimen: peripheral blood. All receptors derive from a woman older than 75 with active or convalescent COVID-19. Each CDR3 is given with its conserved first and last residue. D genes are given only for firm matches. Where a row states a size, it is once, few, many or the class of an expanded clone; other rows omit it.

J gene	D gene	V gene	clone size	CDR3 DNA	CDR3 protein
TRBJ1-6	NA	TRBV6-5	NA	TGTGCCAGCTGCGGGGAATTATATAATTCACCCCTCCACTTT	CASCGELYNSPLHF
TRBJ1-1	NA	TRBV7-2	NA	TGTGCCAGCAGCTTAGGCCTATTAGGGGTTGAAGCTTTCTTT	CASSLGLLGVEAFF
TRBJ2-4	NA	TRBV4-1	NA	TGCGCCAGCAGCCAAGAACAGGGCACAACCAAAAACATTCAGTACTTC	CASSQEQGTTKNIQYF
TRBJ2-5	TRBD2	TRBV4-3	NA	TGCGCCAGCAGCCAAGATTGGTTAGCGGGGGGCCAAGAGACCCAGTACTTC	CASSQDWLAGGQETQYF
TRBJ1-2	TRBD1	TRBV19	NA	TGTGCCAGCAAAGGGGGCTGGAGTGATGGCTACACCTTC	CASKGGWSDGYTF
TRBJ2-1	NA	TRBV14	NA	TGTGCCAGCAGCCAAGATCGTCGCGTCGGACTTAGCTCCTACAATGAGCAGTTCTTC	CASSQDRRVGLSSYNEQFF
TRBJ2-7	TRBD2	TRBV13	NA	TGTGCCAGCAGCCCAGCGGGGACCTACGAGCAGTACTTC	CASSPAGTYEQYF
TRBJ1-5	NA	TRBV2	few	TGTGCCAGCAGTGATCAGGGCCTCAATCAGCCCCAGCATTTT	CASSDQGLNQPQHF
TRBJ1-2	NA	TRBV29-1	NA	TGCAGCGTCGACGGAGATGGCTACACCTTC	CSVDGDGYTF
TRBJ2-7	TRBD1	TRBV5-1	NA	TGCGCCAGCAGCTTGCTGGGGACAGGGTTTTACGAGCAGTACTTC	CASSLLGTGFYEQYF
TRBJ1-6	NA	TRBV5-6	NA	TGTGCCAGCAGCTCGCTGGGGAGCTCCTATAATTCACCCCTCCACTTT	CASSSLGSSYNSPLHF
TRBJ1-5	NA	TRBV27	NA	TGTGCCAGCAGTTTAGCAGGGGTCAATCAGCCCCAGCATTTT	CASSLAGVNQPQHF
TRBJ2-5	NA	TRBV4-2	NA	TGTGCCAGCAGCCAAGTTTTGTCGCCAGGGGAGACCCAGTACTTC	CASSQVLSPGETQYF
TRBJ2-7	TRBD1	TRBV2	NA	TGTGCCAGCCGAGCCGGGACAGGTGTCTCCTACGAGCAGTACTTC	CASRAGTGVSYEQYF
TRBJ2-1	NA	TRBV10-3	NA	TGTGCCATCAGTGAGCCGGGAACCAAATTCAATGAGCAGTTCTTC	CAISEPGTKFNEQFF
TRBJ2-3	NA	TRBV18	NA	TGTGCCAGCTCACCCCCGGGTGGCACAGATACGCAGTATTTT	CASSPPGGTDTQYF
TRBJ1-2	TRBD1	TRBV3-1/TRBV3-2	NA	TGTGCCAGCAGCCAAGACTCTAGATGGACAGGGCTTGGCTACACCTTC	CASSQDSRWTGLGYTF
TRBJ1-1	NA	TRBV11-2	NA	TGTGCCAGCAGTCGGGGTTTTACTGAAGCTTTCTTT	CASSRGFTEAFF
TRBJ1-4	TRBD1	TRBV7-2	NA	TGTGCCAGCAGCCCGGGACAGGGATGGGAAAAACTGTTTTTT	CASSPGQGWEKLFF
TRBJ1-6	NA	TRBV6-1	few	TGTGCCAGCAGTGAACGGAGGGGATCTAATTCACCCCTCCACTTT	CASSERRGSNSPLHF
TRBJ2-7	NA	TRBV5-1	NA	TGCGCCAGCAGCCTAGACAGAACAGCCTACGAGCAGTACTTC	CASSLDRTAYEQYF
TRBJ1-5	NA	TRBV28	few	TGTGCCAGCAGGGCGGACAGCAGCCGGTATAGCGGCAATCAGCCCCAGCATTTT	CASRADSSRYSGNQPQHF
TRBJ1-3	NA	TRBV4-1	NA	TGCGCCAGCAGCCAAGAGTTGCAGGGGACCATATATTTT	CASSQELQGTIYF
TRBJ1-4	NA	TRBV7-9	NA	TGTGCCAGCAGCTTAGATCCAGGGATGGGAGAAAAACTGTTTTTT	CASSLDPGMGEKLFF
TRBJ2-2	TRBD2	TRBV4-1	once	TGCGCCAGCAGCCAAGATCTTGGTGGGGCGGGGGTGAACACCGGGGAGCTGTTTTTT	CASSQDLGGAGVNTGELFF
TRBJ1-2	TRBD1	TRBV15	NA	TGTGCCACCAGCAGCGGGACAGGGTCTAACTATGGCTACACCTTC	CATSSGTGSNYGYTF
TRBJ1-1	NA	TRBV5-6	NA	TGTGCCAGCAGCTTGACAGGGATCGCCGAAGCTTTCTTT	CASSLTGIAEAFF
TRBJ1-1	TRBD1	TRBV5-1	NA	TGCGCCAGCAGCGTACAAGGGACAGGGGATTGGAACACTGAAGCTTTCTTT	CASSVQGTGDWNTEAFF
TRBJ1-1	NA	TRBV3-1/TRBV3-2	few	TGTGCCAGCAGCCATACAGGGTTTGGCAACGCTGAAGCTTTCTTT	CASSHTGFGNAEAFF